The TCR beta chain under discussion was sequenced for a study of identical twins. Study-level findings and limits: High-abundance cord blood beta clonotypes had fewer insertions; memory repertoires showed none. There was more out-of-frame TCR alpha sharing in monozygotic twins than models estimated.

This clonotype was picked up many times. Antigen unknown. V lost 4 bases and J lost 1, with 7 bases in between. The length of the CDR3 is 14 residues. CDR1 and CDR2 from the germline V gene are SGHTA and FQGTGA. Unique molecular identifiers were present on the cDNA, and a universal primer site came from template switching. Each CDR3 protein is one row after TCRdb ran MiXCR on the 5' RACE reads. Of 250,000 or so distinct CDR3 sequences listed, approximately 7.8% are singletons. These sequences were also reported in another study, on yellow fever vaccine responses in identical twins. Turning to that study: Twin vaccine T cell responses reportedly seemed partly convergent, partly personalized.

The rearrangement uses TRBV7-3 and TRBJ2-2; perhaps TRBD2 as D (5 bases). What was sequenced was CD8+ T cells sorted from blood. The sequence derives from a woman between 18 and 29 years old in good health. The CDR3 region has the DNA TGTGCCAGCAGCTATAGCGTGAACACCGGGGAGCTGTTTTTT. It yields the protein CASSYSVNTGELFF.